Below are 30 T cell receptor beta chains sequenced from a single sample in a study of early T cells in non-severe SARS-CoV-2 infection. TCRdb re-called the 5' RACE reads through MiXCR, storing one row per CDR3 protein. The data contain about 30,000 distinct CDR3 sequences, 5.5% to 7% of them seen just once; the ten biggest clones take up over 10%. Sequenced material: whole blood. Receptors originate from an adult who was a healthcare worker with PCR-confirmed SARS-CoV-2 infection or an uninfected control (not recorded which).

This clonotype is termed medium-sized. The rearrangement joins TRBV29-1 to TRBJ1-2, with D unclear. V was trimmed by 6 bases and J by 0 bases, leaving 11 bases between them. The germline gives CDR1 SQVTM, CDR2 ANQGSEA. This CDR3 region has 13 residues. DNA for the CDR3: TGCAGCGTGCGGTCAGAAGCTAACTATGGCTACACCTTC. Its protein is CSVRSEANYGYTF. The entire variable domain, with the rest obtained from reference TRBV29-1 and TRBJ1-2, is as follows: SAVISQKPSRDICQRGTSLTIQCQVDSQVTMMFWYRQQPGQSLTLIATANQGSEATYESGFVIDKFPISRPNLTFSTLTVSNMSPEDSSIYLCSVRSEANYGYTFGSGTRLTVV.

This clonotype has more than one count but fewer than ten. The chain carries TRBV3-1 and TRBJ2-1; the match to TRBD2 covers 9 bases. Germline CDR1 reads LGHDT; CDR2 reads YNNKEL (reference sequence). Trimming removed 4 bases from V and 7 bases from J; junction bases left unmatched: 5. This CDR3 is 14 amino acids long. The CDR3 nucleotides are TGTGCCAGCAGCCTCACGCTAGCGGGGAATGAGCAGTTCTTC. It codes for CASSLTLAGNEQFF.

This clonotype has a count of ten or more. The rearrangement links TRBV5-1 to TRBJ2-2; D is possibly TRBD2 (6 bases). There are 17 residues in the CDR3. V dropped 4 bases and J dropped 5 bases, with 21 bases sitting between them. Germline loops: CDR1 SGHRS, CDR2 YFSETQ. The chain's CDR3 is CASSPGGAGLATGELFF. The CDR3 DNA is TGCGCCAGCAGCCCTGGAGGTGCGGGACTCGCTACCGGGGAGCTGTTTTTT.

This clonotype was seen ten or more times. V is TRBV11-2 and J is TRBJ2-1; D perhaps matches TRBD2 (5 bases). Trimming took 9 bases from V and 7 from J, leaving 16 bases between them. The CDR3 spans 13 residues. Germline V CDR1 and CDR2: SGHAT, FQNNGV. CDR3 protein: CASKTGIPNEQFF. The CDR3, as DNA: TGTGCCAGTAAAACCGGGATACCAAATGAGCAGTTCTTC.

This clonotype appeared a few times. The J gene is TRBJ1-6, the V gene TRBV20-1; tentative D call: TRBD1 (5 bases). This CDR3 comprises 14 residues. The germline CDR1 and CDR2 sequences are DFQATT and SNEGSKA (reference sequence). Trimming removed 3 bases at V and 7 bases at J, with 13 bases between. As DNA, the CDR3 is TGCAGTGCTAGGTTGGGGGAACGCAATTCACCCCTCCACTTT. It codes for CSARLGERNSPLHF.

This rearrangement joins TRBV5-6 to TRBJ1-1, with D perhaps matching TRBD1 (5 bases). Germline CDR1 is SGHDT and CDR2 is YYEEEE. This CDR3 spans 11 amino acids. V shed 4 bases and J shed 9 bases, with 10 bases lying between them. The CDR3 sequence: CASSLDTQAFF. The DNA for the CDR3 is TGTGCCAGCAGCCTGGACACCCAAGCTTTCTTT.

The table lists this clonotype with many counts. V and J are TRBV5-1 and TRBJ2-2, with D tentatively TRBD1 (6 bases). Germline V gene sequence: CDR1 SGHRS, CDR2 YFSETQ. The CDR3 spans 16 residues. V was pared by 5 bases and J by 5 bases, with 19 bases between. Here the CDR3 DNA reads TGCGCCAGCAGGTCAGGGGAAGTGAGGTTAACCGGGGAGCTGTTTTTT. It translates to CASRSGEVRLTGELFF.

This clonotype showed up just a few times. V and J are TRBV3-1 and TRBJ1-1, with D possibly TRBD1 on 5 matching bases. V lost 4 bases to trimming and J lost 7 bases, with 16 bases between them. CDR1 is LGHDT, CDR2 YNNKEL, per germline (reference sequence). This CDR3 is 14 amino acids long. DNA of the CDR3: TGTGCCAGCAGCCTAAGACTCCGGAGGGGTGAAGCTTTCTTT. Translating gives CASSLRLRRGEAFF.

The chain carries TRBV14 and TRBJ2-1; the D gene is possibly TRBD1 (7 bases). The V gene's germline CDR1 is SGHDN and CDR2 FVKESK. The CDR3 covers 15 residues. The V end lost 1 base, the J end lost 8 bases, and 15 bases lay between the germline ends. The CDR3 region is CASSQAGGTRDEQFF. As DNA, the CDR3 is TGTGCCAGCAGCCAAGCAGGGGGGACGCGCGATGAGCAGTTCTTC.

There are many counts of this clonotype. This chain links TRBV7-2 with TRBJ2-5; D is tentatively TRBD1 or TRBD2 (5 bases each). CDR3 length: 14 amino acids. V shed 1 base and J shed 5 bases, with 11 bases lying between them. CDR1 is SGHTA, CDR2 FQGNSA, per germline. Here the CDR3 reads CASSLDPGRETQYF. The DNA for the CDR3 is TGTGCCAGCAGCTTAGATCCGGGGCGGGAGACCCAGTACTTC.

This clonotype was seen at least ten times. The chain uses TRBV3-1 and TRBJ1-3; weak D call: TRBD1 (5 bases). V was trimmed by 0 bases and J by 14 bases, leaving 11 bases between them. Germline CDR1 and CDR2: LGHDT and YNNKEL (reference sequence). CDR3 length equals 12 residues. The CDR3 DNA reads TGTGCCAGCAGCCAAGAGGGGCGCGGACTATATTTT. This translates into CASSQEGRGLYF.

The sample holds many counts of this clonotype. J is TRBJ2-1 and V is TRBV2; tentative D call: TRBD1 (5 bases). Germline CDR1 reads SNHLY; CDR2 reads FYNNEI. The length of the CDR3 is 14 residues. The CDR3 nucleotides are TGTGCTCAGGCGACAGTCTACTCCTACAATGAGCAGTTCTTC. Its translation is CAQATVYSYNEQFF.

This clonotype was found many times. This rearrangement joins TRBV6-2 or TRBV6-3 to TRBJ1-5; TRBD1 agrees at 8 bases. J was trimmed by 0 bases and V by 5 bases; bases with no gene match: 9. Per the germline V gene, CDR1 is MNHEY and CDR2 is SVGEGT. CDR3 length: 17 residues. Written as DNA, the CDR3 is TGTGCCAGCAGTCCACGGGACAGGAAAAATAGCAATCAGCCCCAGCATTTT. Translated, it gives CASSPRDRKNSNQPQHF.

This clonotype has at least ten counts. The gene calls are TRBV11-2 and TRBJ2-2; 11 bases are a match to TRBD1. The ends lost 4 bases at V and 4 bases at J; junction bases unmatched: 8. CDR1 is SGHAT, CDR2 FQNNGV, per germline. This CDR3 comprises 17 residues. DNA of the CDR3: TGTGCCAGCAGCTCCCCTCCGGGACAGGGGGGCACCGGGGAGCTGTTTTTT. Encoded protein: CASSSPPGQGGTGELFF.

This clonotype was picked up many times. The rearrangement uses TRBV4-1 and TRBJ2-7; D is unresolved. Trimming stripped 2 bases from V and 4 bases from J, with 12 bases between. CDR1 and CDR2 (germline): MGHRA, YSYEKL. The CDR3 consists of 14 residues. CDR3 sequence reads: CASSQTPVEYEQYF. CDR3 nucleotide sequence: TGCGCCAGCAGCCAAACCCCGGTGGAATACGAGCAGTACTTC.

This clonotype was observed at least ten times. The chain combines TRBV7-9 with TRBJ1-2, with 7 bases that match TRBD1. Unmatched junction bases numbered 5, after V lost 3 bases and J lost 4 bases. Germline CDR1 SEHNR, CDR2 FQNEAQ (reference sequence). CDR3 length: 14 amino acids. CDR3 bases: TGTGCCAGCAGCTTGTACAGGGGAGGCTATGGCTACACCTTC. It is translated as CASSLYRGGYGYTF.

This clonotype was seen repeatedly, ten times or more. The rearrangement uses TRBV28 and TRBJ1-5; TRBD1 matches at 9 bases. The trim removed 5 bases at V and 4 bases at J, leaving 3 bases unmatched. The CDR3 runs 14 residues. CDR1 is MDHEN and CDR2 is SYDVKM in the germline V gene. The DNA of the CDR3 is TGTGCCAGCAGTATAGGGACAGGGAATCAGCCCCAGCATTTT. As protein: CASSIGTGNQPQHF.

This clonotype was seen repeatedly, ten times or more. The chain carries TRBV28 and TRBJ2-1; no definite D call. CDR1 and CDR2 from the germline V gene are MDHEN and SYDVKM. This CDR3 contains 12 residues. Between the trimmed V and J ends, which lost 5 bases and 8 bases, there was a span of 10 bases. Here the CDR3 DNA reads TGTGCCAGCAGTCCACTCGCGGATGAGCAGTTCTTC. Its translation: CASSPLADEQFF.

This CDR3 is CASSGVGQGFLNYNEQFF. The DNA for the CDR3 is TGTGCCAGCAGTGGGGTGGGACAGGGGTTCCTAAATTACAATGAGCAGTTCTTC. This chain joins TRBV12-3 or TRBV12-4 and TRBJ2-1; 10 nucleotides match TRBD1. The CDR3 extends over 18 amino acids. Germline trimming cut 5 bases from V and 4 bases from J; bases unmatched to any gene: 14.

Many counts were recorded for this clonotype. The chain is built from TRBV7-3 and TRBJ2-2; tentative D call: TRBD2 (6 bases). The CDR3 runs 13 residues. From germline, CDR1 is SGHTA and CDR2 FQGTGA. V was shortened by 5 bases and J by 8 bases, with 12 bases between the two germline ends. CDR3 DNA: TGTGCCAGCAGCCGGACTAATTTTGGGGAGCTGTTTTTT. Translation gives CASSRTNFGELFF.

Ten or more counts support this clonotype. V gene TRBV18 combines with J gene TRBJ2-7; TRBD1 might be the D (6 bases). The CDR3 is 13 amino acids. In germline, CDR1 is KGHSH, CDR2 LQKENI. V lost 3 bases to trimming and J lost 5 bases, with 11 bases between them. CDR3 region: CASSPWTVDEQYF. CDR3 nucleotide sequence: TGTGCCAGCTCACCCTGGACAGTTGACGAGCAGTACTTC.

The chain is built from TRBV10-2 and TRBJ2-3; D might be TRBD1 (5 bases). V lost 3 bases and J 1 base, leaving 11 bases between the germline ends. CDR1 and CDR2 (germline): WSHSY, SAAADI. The CDR3 has 15 residues. The DNA for the CDR3 is TGCGCCAGCAGTGACACATCCAGGGGCACAGATACGCAGTATTTT. This gives the protein CASSDTSRGTDTQYF.

The table lists this clonotype with many counts. The CDR3 DNA reads as TGTGCCAGCAGCTTAATGGGACAGGGGGTGCTCACCTACGAGCAGTACTTC. Translating gives CASSLMGQGVLTYEQYF. The chain couples TRBV13 to TRBJ2-7; 11 bases line up with TRBD1. CDR1 is PRHDT and CDR2 is FYEKMQ in the germline V gene (reference sequence). J lost 2 bases, V lost 2 bases, and 8 bases had no gene match. The CDR3 sequence is 17 residues long.

This clonotype occurred many times. The V and J genes are TRBV29-1 and TRBJ2-1; unclear D gene. The CDR3 consists of 12 residues. Per germline, CDR1 SQVTM and CDR2 ANQGSEA. The ends were cut back, 8 bases at V and 3 bases at J, with 11 bases in the middle. The CDR3, as DNA: TGCAGCAAGTCGGGTGTCTACAATGAGCAGTTCTTC. It yields the protein CSKSGVYNEQFF.

This clonotype was counted at least ten times. V usage is TRBV6-6 and J usage is TRBJ1-5, with D perhaps matching TRBD1 (5 bases). This CDR3 region has 15 residues. Germline loops: CDR1 MNHNY, CDR2 SVGAGI (reference sequence). V was shortened by 7 bases and J by 0 bases, with 13 bases between the two germline ends. DNA of the CDR3: TGTGCCAGCACCGAACGGGGGTATAGCAATCAGCCCCAGCATTTT. Translating gives CASTERGYSNQPQHF.

This clonotype was seen at least ten times. The chain carries TRBV19 and TRBJ1-5, with D perhaps matching TRBD1 (6 bases). Germline CDR1 reads LNHDA; CDR2 reads SQIVND (reference sequence). V lost 5 bases to trimming and J lost 2 bases, with 13 bases between them. The CDR3 is 15 amino acids. Here the CDR3 DNA reads TGTGCCAGTAGTCGGATACGACAGGGCAATCAGCCCCAGCATTTT. Translation gives CASSRIRQGNQPQHF.

This clonotype was recorded a few times. This chain uses TRBV7-6 with TRBJ2-7; TRBD1 aligns across 7 bases. The length of the CDR3 is 16 residues. Germline V gene sequence: CDR1 SGHVS, CDR2 FNYEAQ. J was trimmed by 2 bases and V by 4 bases; bases with no gene match: 11. CDR3 in DNA: TGTGCCAGCAGCTCACACAGGGGTCGTACCACCTACGAGCAGTACTTC. Encoded protein: CASSSHRGRTTYEQYF.

At least ten counts were recorded for this clonotype. The rearrangement uses TRBV18 and TRBJ2-1, with 8 bases matching TRBD1. Germline CDR1 is KGHSH and CDR2 is LQKENI. This CDR3 has 14 amino acids. After removal of 6 bases from V and 8 bases from J, the junction contained 9 bases not matched to a gene. DNA for the CDR3: TGTGCCAGCTCTTGGGGACAGGATTCCTATGAGCAGTTCTTC. It yields the protein CASSWGQDSYEQFF.

This clonotype has a count of ten or more. The J gene is TRBJ2-2, the V gene TRBV11-3, with D possibly being TRBD2 (5 bases). Per germline, CDR1 SGHNT and CDR2 YENEEA. The V and J ends lost 2 bases and 5 bases respectively, with 6 bases between them. This CDR3 region has 13 residues. CDR3 DNA: TGTGCCAGCAGCTTAACGGGAACCGGGGAGCTGTTTTTT. Its translation: CASSLTGTGELFF. Together with reference TRBV11-3 and TRBJ2-2, the CDR3 gives the full variable domain: EAGVVQSPRYKIIEKKQPVAFWCNPISGHNTLYWYLQNLGQGPELLIRYENEEAVDDSQLPKDRFSAERLKGVDSTLKIQPAELGDSAVYLCASSLTGTGELFFGEGSRLTVL.

The sample holds many counts of this clonotype. This chain joins TRBV5-5 and TRBJ1-5; D is possibly TRBD1 (5 bases). The CDR3 runs 17 residues. Between the trimmed V and J ends, which lost 4 bases and 2 bases, there was a span of 19 bases. Germline V gene data show CDR1 as SGHKS and CDR2 as YYEKEE (reference sequence). DNA for the CDR3: TGTGCCAGCAGCCCTGGGGGGAACCCTTATCGCAATCAGCCCCAGCATTTT. This encodes CASSPGGNPYRNQPQHF.